This entry describes one T cell receptor beta chain. Its antigen is as yet unknown. This record comes from a study of cytomegalovirus exposure and HLA in healthy donors. For the study at large: Falling in the Caucasian-associated ancestry cluster were roughly 86% of some 400 genotyped donors.

Study-wide findings and caveats: Published work reported that the classifier diagnosed cytomegalovirus status with high specificity and sensitivity. Across HLA loci, a later analysis found differing TCR association rates, with DRB1 most and HLA-C fewest.

The PCR had 60 Vbeta and 13 Jbeta primers. Libraries were prepared by immunoSEQ multiplex PCR; TCRdb keeps only in-frame clonotypes and omits some of them. The sample records roughly 150,000 clones, approximately 9% being singletons. Germline CDR1 and CDR2: SQVTM and ANQGSEA. V lost 5 bases, J lost 8 bases, and 6 bases stayed unmatched. The length of the CDR3 is 14 residues. The sequenced sample was PBMCs. The sequence came from a male donor in good health and CMV-seronegative. This chain uses TRBV29-1 with TRBJ2-1, with 13 positions matching TRBD2. The CDR3 is CSVPRTSGGYEQFF. The CDR3 DNA follows: TGCAGCGTTCCTCGGACTAGCGGGGGCTATGAGCAGTTCTTC.